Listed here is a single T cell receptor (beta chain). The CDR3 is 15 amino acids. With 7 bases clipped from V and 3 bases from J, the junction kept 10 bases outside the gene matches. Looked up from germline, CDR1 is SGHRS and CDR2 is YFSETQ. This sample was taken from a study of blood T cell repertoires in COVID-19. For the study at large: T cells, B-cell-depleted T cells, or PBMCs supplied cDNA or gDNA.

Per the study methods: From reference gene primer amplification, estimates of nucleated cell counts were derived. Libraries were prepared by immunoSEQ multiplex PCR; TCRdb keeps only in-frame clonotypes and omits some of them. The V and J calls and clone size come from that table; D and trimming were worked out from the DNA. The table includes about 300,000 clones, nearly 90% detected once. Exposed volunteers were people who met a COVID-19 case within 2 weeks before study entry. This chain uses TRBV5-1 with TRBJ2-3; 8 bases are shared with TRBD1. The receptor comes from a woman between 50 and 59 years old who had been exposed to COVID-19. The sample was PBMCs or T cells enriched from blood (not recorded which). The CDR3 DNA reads TGCGCCAGCCGCCAGGGGACAGGAACTACAGATACGCAGTATTTT. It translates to CASRQGTGTTDTQYF.